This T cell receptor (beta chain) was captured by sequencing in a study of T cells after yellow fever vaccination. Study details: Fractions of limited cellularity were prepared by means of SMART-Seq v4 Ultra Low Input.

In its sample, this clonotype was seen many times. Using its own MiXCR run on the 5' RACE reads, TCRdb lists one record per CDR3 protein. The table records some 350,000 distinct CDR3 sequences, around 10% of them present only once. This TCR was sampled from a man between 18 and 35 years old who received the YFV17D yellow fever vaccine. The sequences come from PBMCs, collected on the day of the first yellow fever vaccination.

CDR3 nucleotide sequence: TGCAGTGCTAGGGCGGACTATAGTTTTGCAGATACGCAGTATTTT. Its protein product is CSARADYSFADTQYF. The chain combines TRBV20-1 with TRBJ2-3, with D perhaps TRBD2 (6 bases). Germline V CDR1 and CDR2: DFQATT, SNEGSKA (reference sequence). The CDR3 extends over 15 amino acids. The ends were cut back, 3 bases at V and 4 bases at J, with 17 bases in the middle.